A selection of T cell receptor beta chains follows, all from one sample in a study of blood T cells in healthy people across ages. TCRdb reprocessed the 5' RACE reads via MiXCR and lists one record per CDR3 protein. The sample includes 700,000 or so distinct CDR3 sequences, around 43% of them seen just once. The sequenced sample was blood. These TCRs come from a man at least 80 years old in good health. Each CDR3 is given with its conserved first and last residue. The D gene is left open where the match is weak. Some rows mark clone size as missing; the rest say once, few, many or name a class of expanded clone.

few,TRBV28,.,TRBJ1-5,TGTGCCAGCAGACAGCTCAATCAGCCCCAGCATTTT,CASRQLNQPQHF
few,TRBV6-5,.,TRBJ2-5,TGTGCCAGCAGTCTAACGTTCCAAGAGACCCAGTACTTC,CASSLTFQETQYF
many,TRBV6-2/TRBV6-3,TRBD1,TRBJ2-7,TGTGCCAGCAGTTACTCGGGACAGAGCTACGAGCAGTACTTC,CASSYSGQSYEQYF
few,TRBV7-2,.,TRBJ1-5,TGTGCCAGCAGCCTCCAGTCCCGACAGGTCCAGCCCCAGCATTTT,CASSLQSRQVQPQHF
few,TRBV27,.,TRBJ2-7,TGTGCCAGCAGTCTAAACAGGGCTTCCTACGAGCAGTACTTC,CASSLNRASYEQYF
many,TRBV29-1,.,TRBJ2-1,TGCAGCGTTGGGTATAACCGCTACAATGAGCAGTTCTTC,CSVGYNRYNEQFF
.,TRBV4-3,TRBD2,TRBJ2-5,TGCGGGGCTAGCGGTAACCAAGAGACCCAGTACTTC,CGASGNQETQYF
few,TRBV7-2,TRBD1,TRBJ2-3,TGTGCCAGCAGCTTAGGCGGACAGGGGGAGGATACGCAGTATTTT,CASSLGGQGEDTQYF
.,TRBV7-2,TRBD1,TRBJ1-6,TGTGCCAGCAGCCTGCAGTACAGGGGGGATTCACCCCTCCACTTT,CASSLQYRGDSPLHF
.,TRBV4-1,TRBD1,TRBJ1-5,TGCGCCAGCAGCCAGGGGACAGTTTATCAGCCCCAGCATTTT,CASSQGTVYQPQHF
.,TRBV20-1,.,TRBJ2-3,TGCAGTGCTAGGCCCAACGATGTGGTTTTCGGCACAGACACGCAGTATTTT,CSARPNDVVFGTDTQYF
many,TRBV5-5,.,TRBJ2-1,TGTGCCAGCAGCTTGGAAGGGAACGGTGAGCAGTTCTTC,CASSLEGNGEQFF
.,TRBV20-1,TRBD1,TRBJ2-7,TGCAGTGCCCGCGGACAGGCCGGGAAATGCGAGCAGTACTTC,CSARGQAGKCEQYF
.,TRBV5-8,TRBD2,TRBJ2-5,TGTGCCAGCAGTTTGGGACTAGCGGGGGCTTCACAAGAGACCCAGTACTTC,CASSLGLAGASQETQYF
few,TRBV7-6,.,TRBJ1-1,TGTGCCAGCAGCCTGACAACGAACACTGAAGCTTTCTTT,CASSLTTNTEAFF
.,TRBV7-2,TRBD1,TRBJ2-1,TGTGCCAGCAGCCGGCGAAGGACAGGCTACAATGAGCAGTTCTTC,CASSRRRTGYNEQFF
few,TRBV5-5,.,TRBJ2-7,TGTGCCGGCAGCCTCCGACGCCCCCTAGACAGCTCCTACGAGCAGTACTTC,CAGSLRRPLDSSYEQYF
.,TRBV6-1,.,TRBJ1-2,TGTGCCAGCAGTGAAATTACCGTCGATGGCTACACCTTC,CASSEITVDGYTF
few,TRBV7-2,TRBD2,TRBJ2-1,TGTGCCAGCAGCTTAGTGGGACTAGCGATGGATGAGCAGTTCTTC,CASSLVGLAMDEQFF
.,TRBV6-6,TRBD1,TRBJ2-4,TGTGCCAGCAGTTCTAGACAGGGAGACCCCAAAAACATTCAGTACTTC,CASSSRQGDPKNIQYF
many,TRBV7-2,.,TRBJ2-1,TGTGCCAGCAGCTCTGTGGGAGCCCCGTACAATGAGCAGTTCTTC,CASSSVGAPYNEQFF
few,TRBV5-1,TRBD2,TRBJ2-5,TGCGCCAGCAAGTTAGGACTAGCGGGAGAGACCCAGTACTTC,CASKLGLAGETQYF
few,TRBV7-6,TRBD1,TRBJ1-4,TGTGCCAGCAGCTTAGCTTCTCGAGGGGGCACTCTGGCTAATGAAAAACTGTTTTTT,CASSLASRGGTLANEKLFF
.,TRBV3-1,.,TRBJ1-1,TGTGCCAGCAGACCTACCAAGGGGGTAAACACTGAAGCTTTCTTT,CASRPTKGVNTEAFF
.,TRBV6-6,.,TRBJ2-5,TGTGCCAGCAGCCCTAGGAGGAGGCAAGGAGAGACCCAGTACTTC,CASSPRRRQGETQYF
few,TRBV5-5,TRBD1,TRBJ1-4,TGTGCCAGCAACGATGTACAGGGGTATAATGAAAAACTGTTTTTT,CASNDVQGYNEKLFF
.,TRBV6-2/TRBV6-3,.,TRBJ2-7,TGTGCCAGCAGACCGGCTAGAGGAAGATACGAGCAGTACTTC,CASRPARGRYEQYF
few,TRBV5-8,.,TRBJ2-7,TGTGCCAGCAATGAGGCAGGGCCGCCCTACGAGCAGTACTTC,CASNEAGPPYEQYF
few,TRBV20-1,TRBD1,TRBJ2-1,TGCAGTGCTAGAGACGGGACAGGGTACAATGAGCAGTTCTTC,CSARDGTGYNEQFF
.,TRBV7-7,.,TRBJ2-5,TGTGCTAGCAGCTTAAACGGAGGGGAAGAGACCCAGTACTTC,CASSLNGGEETQYF
.,TRBV18,TRBD1,TRBJ2-3,TGTGCCAGCTCACCGGGACAGGGGACAGATGCGCAGTATTTT,CASSPGQGTDAQYF
.,TRBV7-2,.,TRBJ2-7,TGTGCCAGCAGCCCTTCTCCTACCTACGAGCAGTACTTC,CASSPSPTYEQYF
.,TRBV9,TRBD2,TRBJ2-2,TGTGCCTGCAGACCCAGGGAGGGGAACACCGGGGAGCTGTTTTTT,CACRPREGNTGELFF
.,TRBV3-1,TRBD2,TRBJ2-5,TGTGCCAGCAGCTCAACTAGCGGGCGTAAAGAGACCCAGTACTTC,CASSSTSGRKETQYF
.,TRBV20-1,TRBD1,TRBJ1-5,TGCAGTGCTAGAGGGGGACAGGGTGATAGTCAGCCCCAGCATTTT,CSARGGQGDSQPQHF